This entry is about one T cell receptor (beta chain). The antigen is not known. The record originates from a study of cytomegalovirus exposure and HLA in healthy donors. Points from the study as a whole: A likely sequencing artifact accounted for one observed cluster of highly shared sequence variants.

The CDR3 is 16 amino acids. CDR1 is SEHNR, CDR2 FQNEAQ, per germline (reference sequence). Trimming pared 1 base from V and 0 bases from J, leaving 10 bases between. PCR was performed using 60 Vbeta and 13 Jbeta primers. The data were produced by immunoSEQ multiplex PCR, yet TCRdb's version contains in-frame clones alone and is incomplete. Of about 140,000 clones listed, 65% to 85% are singletons. The clonotype was recovered from a male donor in good health and CMV-seronegative. The sequenced material came from PBMCs. V gene TRBV7-9 combines with J gene TRBJ1-3; tentative D call: TRBD1 (5 bases). CDR3 in DNA: TGTGCCAGCAGCTTAGGGGGGAGGGCCTCTGGAAACACCATATATTTT. It encodes CASSLGGRASGNTIYF.